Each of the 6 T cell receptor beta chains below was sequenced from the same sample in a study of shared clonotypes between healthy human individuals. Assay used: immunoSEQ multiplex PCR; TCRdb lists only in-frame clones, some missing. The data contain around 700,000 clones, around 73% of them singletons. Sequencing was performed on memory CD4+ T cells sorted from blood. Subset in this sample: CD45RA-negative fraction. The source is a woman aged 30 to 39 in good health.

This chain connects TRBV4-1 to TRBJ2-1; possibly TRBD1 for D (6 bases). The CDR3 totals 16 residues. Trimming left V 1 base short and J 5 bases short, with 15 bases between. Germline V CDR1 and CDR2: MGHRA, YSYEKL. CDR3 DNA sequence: TGCGCCAGCAGCCAAGGCACAGGGACCCGGAACAATGAGCAGTTCTTC. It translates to CASSQGTGTRNNEQFF.

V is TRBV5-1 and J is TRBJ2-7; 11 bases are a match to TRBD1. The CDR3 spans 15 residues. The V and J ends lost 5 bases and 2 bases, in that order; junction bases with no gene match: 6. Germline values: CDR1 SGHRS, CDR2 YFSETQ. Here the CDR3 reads CASRTGTGGPYEQYF. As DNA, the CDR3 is TGCGCCAGCAGAACCGGGACAGGGGGTCCCTACGAGCAGTACTTC.

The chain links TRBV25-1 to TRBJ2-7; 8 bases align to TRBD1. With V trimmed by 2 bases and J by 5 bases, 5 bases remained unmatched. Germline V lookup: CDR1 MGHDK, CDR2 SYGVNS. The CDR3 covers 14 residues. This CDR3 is CASSEPNRGDEQYF. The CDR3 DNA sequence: TGTGCCAGCAGTGAACCTAACAGGGGGGACGAGCAGTACTTC.

In DNA form, the CDR3 reads TGTGCCAGCAGCTTAGCATGGGAGACCCAGTACTTC. It is translated as CASSLAWETQYF. J is TRBJ2-5 and V is TRBV7-2; no definite D call. The CDR3 extends over 12 amino acids. Trimming took 0 bases from V and 5 from J, leaving 4 bases between them. CDR1 SGHTA and CDR2 FQGNSA come from the germline V gene.

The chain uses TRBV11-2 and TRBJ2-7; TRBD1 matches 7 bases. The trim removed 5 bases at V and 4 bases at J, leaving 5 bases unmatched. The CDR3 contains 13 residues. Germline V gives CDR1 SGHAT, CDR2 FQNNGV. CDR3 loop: CASSNTGVYEQYF. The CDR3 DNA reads TGTGCCAGCAGCAATACAGGGGTTTACGAGCAGTACTTC.

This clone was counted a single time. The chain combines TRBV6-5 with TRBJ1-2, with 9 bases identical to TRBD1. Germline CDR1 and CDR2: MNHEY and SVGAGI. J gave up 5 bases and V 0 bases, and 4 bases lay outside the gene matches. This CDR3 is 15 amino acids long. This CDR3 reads CASSYSATGGYGYTF. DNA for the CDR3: TGTGCCAGCAGTTACTCGGCGACAGGGGGTTATGGCTACACCTTC.